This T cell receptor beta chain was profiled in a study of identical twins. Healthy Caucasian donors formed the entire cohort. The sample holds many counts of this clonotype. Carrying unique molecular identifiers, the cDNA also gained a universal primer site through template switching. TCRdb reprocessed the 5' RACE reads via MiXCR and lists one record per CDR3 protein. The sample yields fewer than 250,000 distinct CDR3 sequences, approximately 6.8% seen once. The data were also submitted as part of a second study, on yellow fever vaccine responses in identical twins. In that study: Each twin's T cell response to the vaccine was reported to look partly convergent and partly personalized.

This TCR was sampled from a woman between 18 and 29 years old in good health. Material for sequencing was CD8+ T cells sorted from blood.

The CDR3: CASSGTSVPYEQYF. The CDR3 DNA sequence: TGTGCCAGCAGCGGGACTAGCGTACCCTACGAGCAGTACTTC. V usage is TRBV9 and J usage is TRBJ2-7; 9 bases map to TRBD2. Germline CDR1 is SGDLS and CDR2 is YYNGEE. The CDR3 has 14 amino acids. With V trimmed by 3 bases and J by 2 bases, 3 bases remained unmatched.